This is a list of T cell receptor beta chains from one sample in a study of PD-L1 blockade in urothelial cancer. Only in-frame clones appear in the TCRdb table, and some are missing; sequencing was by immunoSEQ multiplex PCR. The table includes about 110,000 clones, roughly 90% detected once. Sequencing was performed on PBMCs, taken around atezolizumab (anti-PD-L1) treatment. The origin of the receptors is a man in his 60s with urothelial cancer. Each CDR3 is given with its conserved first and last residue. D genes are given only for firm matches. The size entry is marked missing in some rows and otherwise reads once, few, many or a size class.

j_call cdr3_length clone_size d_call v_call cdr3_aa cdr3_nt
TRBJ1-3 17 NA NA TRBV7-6 CASSLGSSDHSGNTIYF TGTGCCAGCAGCTTAGGGTCCTCAGATCACTCTGGAAACACCATATATTTT
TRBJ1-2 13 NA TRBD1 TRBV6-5 CASSPYRGYGYTF TGTGCCAGCAGTCCCTACAGGGGATATGGCTACACCTTC
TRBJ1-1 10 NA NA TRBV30 CAWSRAEAFF TGTGCCTGGAGCCGCGCCGAAGCTTTCTTT
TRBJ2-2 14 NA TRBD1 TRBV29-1 CSVLDREGTGELFF TGCAGCGTCCTGGACAGGGAAGGAACCGGGGAGCTGTTTTTT
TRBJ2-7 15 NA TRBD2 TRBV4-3 CASSQGLAGAYEQYF TGCGCCAGCAGCCAAGGACTAGCGGGAGCCTACGAGCAGTACTTC
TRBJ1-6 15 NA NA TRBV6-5 CASSYSVRVHSPLHF TGTGCCAGCAGTTACTCGGTCAGGGTCCATTCACCCCTCCACTTT
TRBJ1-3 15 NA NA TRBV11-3 CASSYRETSGNTIYF TGTGCCAGCAGCTACAGGGAAACTTCGGGAAACACCATATATTTT
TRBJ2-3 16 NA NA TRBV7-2 CASSLVYGAGTDTQYF TGTGCCAGCAGCTTAGTGTATGGGGCTGGCACAGATACGCAGTATTTT
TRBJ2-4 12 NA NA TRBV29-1 CSVGQNKNIQYF TGCAGCGTTGGGCAGAACAAAAACATTCAGTACTTC
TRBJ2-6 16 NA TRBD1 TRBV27 CASSPPTGNGANVLTF TGTGCCAGCAGTCCACCGACAGGGAATGGGGCCAACGTCCTGACTTTC
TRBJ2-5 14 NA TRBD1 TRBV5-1 CASSTGTVQETQYF TGCGCCAGCAGCACCGGGACAGTACAAGAGACCCAGTACTTC
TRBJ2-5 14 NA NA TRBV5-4 CASSRTHGGETQYF TGTGCCAGCAGCCGCACTCACGGGGGAGAGACCCAGTACTTC
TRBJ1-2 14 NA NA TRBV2 CASSTGTAFYGYTF TGTGCCAGCAGTACAGGGACGGCTTTCTATGGCTACACCTTC
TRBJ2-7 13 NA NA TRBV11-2 CASSLADLIEQYF TGTGCCAGCAGCTTAGCGGACTTGATCGAGCAGTACTTC
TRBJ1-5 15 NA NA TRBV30 CAWNSGVIGNQPQHF TGTGCCTGGAACTCGGGGGTGATTGGAAATCAGCCCCAGCATTTT
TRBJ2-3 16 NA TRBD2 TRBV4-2 CASSQEGGLDRDTQYF TGTGCCAGCAGCCAAGAAGGTGGACTAGATCGAGATACGCAGTATTTT
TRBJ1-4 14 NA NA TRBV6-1 CASSEYPLGEKLFF TGTGCCAGCAGTGAATACCCACTCGGGGAAAAACTGTTTTTT
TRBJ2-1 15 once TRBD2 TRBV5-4 CASSVPTSGHNEQFF TGTGCCAGCAGCGTCCCGACTAGCGGACACAATGAGCAGTTCTTC
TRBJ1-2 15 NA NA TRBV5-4 CASSLPTGFDYGYTF TGTGCCAGCAGCTTGCCAACGGGGTTTGACTATGGCTACACCTTC
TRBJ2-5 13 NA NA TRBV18 CASLQVQGETQYF TGTGCCAGCTTACAGGTGCAGGGGGAGACCCAGTACTTC
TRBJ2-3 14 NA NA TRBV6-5 CASSSPGAADTQYF TGTGCCAGCAGTTCTCCGGGAGCCGCAGATACGCAGTATTTT
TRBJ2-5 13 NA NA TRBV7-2 CASSLPPQETQYF TGTGCCAGCAGCCTACCCCCGCAAGAGACCCAGTACTTC
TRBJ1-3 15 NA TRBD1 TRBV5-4 CASRAGTGSGNTIYF TGTGCCAGCAGGGCCGGGACAGGGTCTGGAAACACCATATATTTT
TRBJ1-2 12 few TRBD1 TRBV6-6 CASSRQGEGYTF TGTGCCAGCAGTCGACAGGGGGAGGGCTACACCTTC
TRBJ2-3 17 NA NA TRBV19 CASRGGLGRARADTQYF TGTGCCAGTAGAGGGGGACTGGGGAGGGCCCGCGCAGATACGCAGTATTTT
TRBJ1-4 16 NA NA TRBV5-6 CASSLAAGNTNEKLFF TGTGCCAGCAGCTTGGCGGCAGGGAACACTAATGAAAAACTGTTTTTT
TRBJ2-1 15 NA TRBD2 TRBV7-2 CASSPWTSGDNEQFF TGTGCCAGCAGCCCCTGGACTAGCGGTGACAATGAGCAGTTCTTC
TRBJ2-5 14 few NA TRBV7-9 CASSLSRDQETQYF TGTGCCAGCAGCTTATCCAGGGACCAAGAGACCCAGTACTTC
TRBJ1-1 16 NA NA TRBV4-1 CASSPLVSSGVTEAFF TGCGCCAGCAGTCCCCTAGTCAGTTCGGGGGTCACTGAAGCTTTCTTT
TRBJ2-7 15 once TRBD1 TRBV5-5 CASSSSGTGAYEQYF TGTGCCAGCAGCTCGTCTGGGACAGGGGCCTACGAGCAGTACTTC
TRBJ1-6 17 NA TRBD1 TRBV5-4 CASRGTAGTGGNSPLHF TGTGCCAGCAGAGGGACGGCCGGGACAGGGGGTAATTCACCCCTCCACTTT
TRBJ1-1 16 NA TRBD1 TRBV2 CASSTHPTGNLAEAFF TGTGCCAGCAGTACTCACCCGACAGGGAATCTCGCTGAAGCTTTCTTT
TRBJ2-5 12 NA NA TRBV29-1 CSVEASQETQYF TGCAGCGTTGAAGCCAGCCAAGAGACCCAGTACTTC